This T cell receptor (beta chain) is drawn from a study of blood T cell repertoires in COVID-19. Whole-study context: Whether acute or convalescent, the COVID-19 samples came from the United States, Italy and Spain. T cells, B-cell-depleted T cells, or PBMCs provided the cDNA or gDNA that served as material.

The CDR3 is 15 residues long. CDR1 is SGHAT, CDR2 FQNNGV, per germline. Trimming cost V 0 bases and J 8 bases; bases outside gene matches: 4. Per the original data handling: How many nucleated cells were present was estimated from reference gene primer amplification. Data came from immunoSEQ multiplex PCR; TCRdb stores just in-frame clones and leaves some out. That table is the source of V, J and clone size, and D and trimming were worked out from the DNA. The profile covers approximately 140,000 clones, with 65% to 90% appearing a single time and roughly 3.3% taken by the ten largest. The sequenced sample was peripheral blood. The rearrangement uses TRBV11-2 and TRBJ1-6, with 7 positions matching TRBD1. This clonotype originated in a man aged 65 to 85 with acute or convalescent COVID-19. The CDR3 coding sequence is TGTGCCAGCAGCTTAGATGGGACAGCTGATTCACCCCTCCACTTT. Translating it yields CASSLDGTADSPLHF. Using reference TRBV11-2 and TRBJ1-6 for the parts outside the CDR3, the full variable domain is EAGVAQSPRYKIIEKRQSVAFWCNPISGHATLYWYQQILGQGPKLLIQFQNNGVVDDSQLPKDRFSAERLKGVDSTLKIQPAKLEDSAVYLCASSLDGTADSPLHFGNGTRLTVT.